This entry lists 9 T cell receptor beta chains sequenced from one sample in a study of T cell responses to AZD1222 COVID-19 vaccine. Clones were sequenced by immunoSEQ multiplex PCR, and TCRdb holds only the in-frame ones, with some missing. The sample holds some 140,000 clones, 88% seen once. The sample in question was peripheral blood, obtained on day 0 of AZD1222 vaccination. All receptors come from an adult in good health.

The chain employs TRBV5-1 and TRBJ2-2, with 8 nucleotides matching TRBD1. The CDR3 spans 17 residues. V shed 0 bases, J shed 2 bases, and the junction held 6 bases outside the gene matches. CDR1 SGHRS and CDR2 YFSETQ come from the germline V gene. CDR3 nucleotide sequence: TGCGCCAGCAGCTTGGGGCGGGGACAGGCTAACACCGGGGAGCTGTTTTTT. Translated: CASSLGRGQANTGELFF.

This clone occurred a few times. The chain is built from TRBV6-5 and TRBJ1-1; tentative D call: TRBD1 (5 bases). Germline-derived CDR1 and CDR2 are MNHEY and SVGAGI. This CDR3 has 14 residues. V was clipped by 6 bases and J by 0 bases, with 11 bases between them. The CDR3 sequence is CASRVTGMNTEAFF. As DNA, the CDR3 is TGTGCCAGCAGGGTAACAGGCATGAACACTGAAGCTTTCTTT.

The chain carries TRBV25-1 and TRBJ1-4; TRBD1 matches 9 bases. CDR1 MGHDK and CDR2 SYGVNS come from the germline V gene. The CDR3 is 18 amino acids. Trimming took 4 bases from V and 8 from J; bases not matched to a gene: 17. CDR3 region: CASSAWDRAVHVREKLFF. Here the CDR3 DNA reads TGTGCCAGCAGTGCCTGGGACAGGGCGGTTCATGTTCGGGAAAAACTGTTTTTT.

The chain carries TRBV9 and TRBJ2-1, with 9 positions matching TRBD1. The CDR3 has 15 residues. Losses at the gene ends were 0 bases for V and 2 bases for J; bases not matched to a gene: 0. The germline V gene encodes CDR1 SGDLS and CDR2 YYNGEE. In DNA form, the CDR3 reads TGTGCCAGCAGCGTAGGACAGGGGGCCTACAATGAGCAGTTCTTC. Amino acid sequence: CASSVGQGAYNEQFF. Based on the CDR3 plus reference TRBV9 and TRBJ2-1, the full variable domain is DSGVTQTPKHLITATGQRVTLRCSPRSGDLSVYWYQQSLDQGLQFLIQYYNGEERAKGNILERFSAQQFPDLHSELNLSSLELGDSALYFCASSVGQGAYNEQFFGPGTRLTVL.

V and J are TRBV5-5 and TRBJ1-5, with D possibly TRBD1 on 6 matching bases. The CDR3 covers 15 residues. CDR1 is SGHKS, CDR2 YYEKEE, per germline (reference sequence). The V end lost 3 bases, the J end lost 0 bases, and 10 bases lay between the germline ends. The CDR3 region has the DNA TGTGCCAGCAGCTCGGGACACAGTAGCAATCAGCCCCAGCATTTT. This gives the protein CASSSGHSSNQPQHF. Together with reference TRBV5-5 and TRBJ1-5, the CDR3 gives the full variable domain: DAGVTQSPTHLIKTRGQQVTLRCSPISGHKSVSWYQQVLGQGPQFIFQYYEKEERGRGNFPDRFSARQFPNYSSELNVNALLLGDSALYLCASSSGHSSNQPQHFGDGTRLSIL.

This chain joins TRBV27 and TRBJ2-1, with 8 positions matching TRBD2. Unmatched junction bases numbered 15, after V lost 4 bases and J lost 7 bases. Germline V gene data show CDR1 as MNHEY and CDR2 as SMNVEV (reference sequence). The CDR3 consists of 17 residues. The CDR3, as DNA: TGTGCCAGCAGTTATACACTGGTGGCGGGGGGCTTTAATGAGCAGTTCTTC. Amino acids: CASSYTLVAGGFNEQFF.

The DNA of the CDR3 is TGTGCCAGCAGCCAATCGCCCGGCGGGTCCACAGATACGCAGTATTTT. Translating gives CASSQSPGGSTDTQYF. The rearrangement joins TRBV3-1 (or the pseudogene TRBV3-2) to TRBJ2-3; tentatively, D is TRBD2 (5 bases). The CDR3 loop spans 16 amino acids. With 2 bases removed from V and 2 bases from J, the gap between germline ends came to 14 bases. Germline lookup yields CDR1 LGHDT and CDR2 YNNKEL (reference sequence).

Written as DNA, the CDR3 is TGTGCCAGTAGGTCTAGCGGGGGAGGGTACATTCAGTACTTC. This sequence encodes CASRSSGGGYIQYF. The V and J genes are TRBV19 and TRBJ2-4; 10 bases fit TRBD2. Trimming removed 6 bases from V and 8 bases from J; junction bases left unmatched: 7. The CDR3 totals 14 residues. Germline CDR1 is LNHDA and CDR2 is SQIVND (reference sequence).

This rearrangement joins TRBV6-2 or TRBV6-3 to TRBJ2-7; D might be TRBD1 (6 bases). Trimming took 0 bases from V and 6 from J, leaving 9 bases between them. Germline V CDR1 and CDR2: MNHEY, SVGEGT. The CDR3 runs to 13 residues. This chain's CDR3 is CASSYSNRVEQYF. The CDR3 bases are TGTGCCAGCAGTTACTCGAACAGGGTCGAGCAGTACTTC.